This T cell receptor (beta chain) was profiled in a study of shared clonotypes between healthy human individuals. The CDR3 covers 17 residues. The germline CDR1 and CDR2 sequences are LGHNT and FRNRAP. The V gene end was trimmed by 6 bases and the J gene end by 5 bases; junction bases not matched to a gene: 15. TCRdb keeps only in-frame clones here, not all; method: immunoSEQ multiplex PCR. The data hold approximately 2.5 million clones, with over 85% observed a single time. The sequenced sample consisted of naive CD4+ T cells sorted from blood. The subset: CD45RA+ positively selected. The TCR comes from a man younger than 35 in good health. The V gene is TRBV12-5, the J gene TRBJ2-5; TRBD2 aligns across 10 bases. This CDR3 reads CASGSTPAGGPLETQYF. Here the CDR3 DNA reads TGTGCTAGTGGCTCCACGCCAGCGGGAGGGCCATTGGAGACCCAGTACTTC.